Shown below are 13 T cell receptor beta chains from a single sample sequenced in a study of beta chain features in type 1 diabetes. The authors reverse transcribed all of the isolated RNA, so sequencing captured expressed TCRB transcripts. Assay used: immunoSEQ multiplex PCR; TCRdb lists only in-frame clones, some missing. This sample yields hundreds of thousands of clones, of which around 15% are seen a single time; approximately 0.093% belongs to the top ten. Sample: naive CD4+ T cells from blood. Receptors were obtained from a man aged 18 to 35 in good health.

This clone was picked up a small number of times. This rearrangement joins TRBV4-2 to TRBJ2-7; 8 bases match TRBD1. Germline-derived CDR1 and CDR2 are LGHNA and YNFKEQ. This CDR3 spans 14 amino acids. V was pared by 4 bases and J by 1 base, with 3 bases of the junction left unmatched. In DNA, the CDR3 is TGTGCCAGCAGCCCTGGACAGGGTTCCTACGAGCAGTACTTC. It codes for CASSPGQGSYEQYF.

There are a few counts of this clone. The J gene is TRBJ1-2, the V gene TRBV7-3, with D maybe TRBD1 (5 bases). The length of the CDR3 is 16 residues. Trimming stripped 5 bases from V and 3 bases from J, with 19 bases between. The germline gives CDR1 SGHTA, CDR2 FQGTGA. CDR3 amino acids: CASSPTPGVWDYGYTF. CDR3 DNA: TGTGCCAGCAGCCCAACCCCGGGGGTTTGGGACTATGGCTACACCTTC. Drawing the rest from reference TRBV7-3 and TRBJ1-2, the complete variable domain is GAGVSQTPSNKVTEKGKYVELRCDPISGHTALYWYRQSLGQGPEFLIYFQGTGAADDSGLPNDRFFAVRPEGSVSTLKIQRTERGDSAVYLCASSPTPGVWDYGYTFGSGTRLTVV.

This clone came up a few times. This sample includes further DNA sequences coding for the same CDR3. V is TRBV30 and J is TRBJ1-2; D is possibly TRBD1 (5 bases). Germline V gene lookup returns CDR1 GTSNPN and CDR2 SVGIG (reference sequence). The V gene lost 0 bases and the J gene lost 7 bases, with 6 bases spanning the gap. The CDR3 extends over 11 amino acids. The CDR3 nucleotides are TGTGCCTGGAGTGTTGGGGGTGGCTACACCTTC. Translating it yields CAWSVGGGYTF. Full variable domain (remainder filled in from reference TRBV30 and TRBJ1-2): SQTIHQWPATLVQPVGSPLSLECTVEGTSNPNLYWYRQAAGRGLQLLFYSVGIGQISSEVPQNLSASRPQDRQFILSSKKLLLSDSGFYLCAWSVGGGYTFGSGTRLTVV.

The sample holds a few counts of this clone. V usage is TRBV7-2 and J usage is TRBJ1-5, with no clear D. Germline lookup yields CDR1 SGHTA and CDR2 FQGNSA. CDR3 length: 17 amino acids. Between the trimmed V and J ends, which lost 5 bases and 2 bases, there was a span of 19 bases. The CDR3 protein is CASSPRPQTGGNQPQHF. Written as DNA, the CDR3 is TGTGCCAGCAGCCCCCGTCCACAGACCGGGGGCAATCAGCCCCAGCATTTT. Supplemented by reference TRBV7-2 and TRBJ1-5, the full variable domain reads GAGVSQSPSNKVTEKGKDVELRCDPISGHTALYWYRQSLGQGLEFLIYFQGNSAPDKSGLPSDRFSAERTGGSVSTLTIQRTQQEDSAVYLCASSPRPQTGGNQPQHFGDGTRLSIL.

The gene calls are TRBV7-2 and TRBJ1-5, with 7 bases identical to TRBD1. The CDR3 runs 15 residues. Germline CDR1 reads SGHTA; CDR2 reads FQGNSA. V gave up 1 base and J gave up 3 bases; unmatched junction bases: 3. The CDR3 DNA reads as TGTGCCAGCAGCTTAGTCGGGACAGCCAATCAGCCCCAGCATTTT. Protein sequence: CASSLVGTANQPQHF.

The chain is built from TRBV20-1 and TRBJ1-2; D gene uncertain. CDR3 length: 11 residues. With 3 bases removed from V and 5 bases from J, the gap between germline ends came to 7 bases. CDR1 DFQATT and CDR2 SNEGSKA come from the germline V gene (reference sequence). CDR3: CSARGRYGYTF. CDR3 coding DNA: TGCAGTGCTAGGGGTCGGTATGGCTACACCTTC.

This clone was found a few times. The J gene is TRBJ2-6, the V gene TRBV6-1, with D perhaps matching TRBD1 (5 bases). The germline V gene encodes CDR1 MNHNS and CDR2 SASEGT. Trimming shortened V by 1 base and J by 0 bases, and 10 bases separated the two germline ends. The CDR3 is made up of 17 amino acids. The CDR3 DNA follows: TGTGCCAGCAGTGAAGGGTACGGACACTCTGGGGCCAACGTCCTGACTTTC. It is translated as CASSEGYGHSGANVLTF.

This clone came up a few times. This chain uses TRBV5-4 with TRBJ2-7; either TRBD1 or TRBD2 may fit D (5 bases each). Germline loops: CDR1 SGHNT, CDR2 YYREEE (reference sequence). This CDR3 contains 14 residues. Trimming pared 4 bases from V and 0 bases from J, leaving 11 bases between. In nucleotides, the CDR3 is TGTGCCAGCAGCCCCGGGACCCTCTCCTACGAGCAGTACTTC. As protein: CASSPGTLSYEQYF.

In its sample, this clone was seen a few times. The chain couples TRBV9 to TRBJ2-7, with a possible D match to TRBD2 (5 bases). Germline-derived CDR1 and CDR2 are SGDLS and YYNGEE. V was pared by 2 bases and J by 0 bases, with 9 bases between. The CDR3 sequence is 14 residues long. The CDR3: CASSVTRSSYEQYF. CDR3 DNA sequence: TGTGCCAGCAGCGTCACTAGGAGCTCCTACGAGCAGTACTTC.

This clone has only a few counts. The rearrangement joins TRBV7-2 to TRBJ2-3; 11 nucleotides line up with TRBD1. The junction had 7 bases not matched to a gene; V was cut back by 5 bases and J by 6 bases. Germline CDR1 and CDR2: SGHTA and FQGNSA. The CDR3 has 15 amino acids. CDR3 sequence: CASSLWTGGWDTQYF. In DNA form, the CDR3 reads TGTGCCAGCAGCCTATGGACAGGGGGCTGGGATACGCAGTATTTT.

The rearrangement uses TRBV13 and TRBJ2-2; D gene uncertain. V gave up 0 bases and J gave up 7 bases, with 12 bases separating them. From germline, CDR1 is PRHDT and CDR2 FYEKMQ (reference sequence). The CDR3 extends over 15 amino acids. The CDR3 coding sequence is TGTGCCAGCAGCTTAGGCCACGACCGTGGCGGGGAGCTGTTTTTT. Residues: CASSLGHDRGGELFF.

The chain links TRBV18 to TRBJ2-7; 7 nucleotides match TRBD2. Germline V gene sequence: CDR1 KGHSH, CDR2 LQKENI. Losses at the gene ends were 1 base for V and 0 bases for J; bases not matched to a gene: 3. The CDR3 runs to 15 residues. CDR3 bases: TGTGCCAGCTCACCACGCCTAGCGGCCTCCTACGAGCAGTACTTC. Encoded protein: CASSPRLAASYEQYF.

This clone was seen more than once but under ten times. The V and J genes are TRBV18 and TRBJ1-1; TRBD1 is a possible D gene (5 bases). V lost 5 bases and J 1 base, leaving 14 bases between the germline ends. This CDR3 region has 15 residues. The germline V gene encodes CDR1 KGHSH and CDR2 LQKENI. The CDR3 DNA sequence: TGTGCCAGCTCATCCTCGGGACTGAAGAACACTGAAGCTTTCTTT. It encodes CASSSSGLKNTEAFF.